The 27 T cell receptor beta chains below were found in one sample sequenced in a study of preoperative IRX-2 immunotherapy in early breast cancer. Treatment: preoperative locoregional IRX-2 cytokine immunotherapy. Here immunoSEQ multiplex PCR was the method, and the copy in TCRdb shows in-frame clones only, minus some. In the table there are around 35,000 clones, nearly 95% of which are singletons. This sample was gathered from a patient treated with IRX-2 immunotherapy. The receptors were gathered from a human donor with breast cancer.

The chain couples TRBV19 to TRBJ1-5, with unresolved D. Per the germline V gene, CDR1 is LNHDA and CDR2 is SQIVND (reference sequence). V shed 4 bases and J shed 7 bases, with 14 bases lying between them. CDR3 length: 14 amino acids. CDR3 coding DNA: TGTGCCAGTAGTAGTCCCTCCGGTGGGCAGCCCCAGCATTTT. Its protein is CASSSPSGGQPQHF.

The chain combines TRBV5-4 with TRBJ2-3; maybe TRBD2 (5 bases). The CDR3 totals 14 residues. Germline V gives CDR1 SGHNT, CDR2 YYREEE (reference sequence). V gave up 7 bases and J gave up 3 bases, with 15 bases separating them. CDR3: CASGNGSRTDTQYF. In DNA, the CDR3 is TGTGCCAGCGGAAATGGGAGCAGGACAGATACGCAGTATTTT. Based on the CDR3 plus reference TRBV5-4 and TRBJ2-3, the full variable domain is ETGVTQSPTHLIKTRGQQVTLRCSSQSGHNTVSWYQQALGQGPQFIFQYYREEENGRGNFPPRFSGLQFPNYSSELNVNALELDDSALYLCASGNGSRTDTQYFGPGTRLTVL.

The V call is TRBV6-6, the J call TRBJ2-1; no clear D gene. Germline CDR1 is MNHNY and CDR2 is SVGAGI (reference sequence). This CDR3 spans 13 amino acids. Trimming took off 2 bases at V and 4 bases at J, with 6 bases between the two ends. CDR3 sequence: CASSYRQYNEQFF. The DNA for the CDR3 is TGTGCCAGCAGTTACCGGCAGTACAATGAGCAGTTCTTC.

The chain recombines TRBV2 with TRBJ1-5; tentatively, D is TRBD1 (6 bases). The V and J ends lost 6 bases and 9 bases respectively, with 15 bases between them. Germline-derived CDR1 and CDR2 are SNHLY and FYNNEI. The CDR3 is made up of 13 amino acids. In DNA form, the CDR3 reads TGTGCCAGCAGGGGAGGGGGGCTTGGGCCCCAGCATTTT. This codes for CASRGGGLGPQHF.

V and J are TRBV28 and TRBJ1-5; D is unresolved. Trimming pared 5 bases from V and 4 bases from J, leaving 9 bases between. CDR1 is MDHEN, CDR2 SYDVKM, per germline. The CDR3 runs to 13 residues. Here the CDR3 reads CASSPLQNQPQHF. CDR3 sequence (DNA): TGTGCCAGCAGTCCGTTACAGAATCAGCCCCAGCATTTT.

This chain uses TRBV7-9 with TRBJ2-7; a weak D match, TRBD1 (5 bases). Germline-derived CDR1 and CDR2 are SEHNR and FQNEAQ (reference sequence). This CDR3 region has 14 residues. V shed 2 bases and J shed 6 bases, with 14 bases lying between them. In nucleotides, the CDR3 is TGTGCCAGCAGCTTACCAGGGCCCCTGGTCGAGCAGTACTTC. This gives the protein CASSLPGPLVEQYF.

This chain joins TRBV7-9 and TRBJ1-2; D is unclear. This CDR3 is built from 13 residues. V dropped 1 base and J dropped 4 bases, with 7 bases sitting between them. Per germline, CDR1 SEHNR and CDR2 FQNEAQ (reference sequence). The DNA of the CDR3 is TGTGCCAGCAGCTTAGGAGGAGGCTATGGCTACACCTTC. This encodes CASSLGGGYGYTF.

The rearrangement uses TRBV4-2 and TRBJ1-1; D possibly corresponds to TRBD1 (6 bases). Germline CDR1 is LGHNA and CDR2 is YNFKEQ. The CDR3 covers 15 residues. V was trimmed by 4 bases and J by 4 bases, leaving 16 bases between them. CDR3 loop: CASSREDRFSTEAFF. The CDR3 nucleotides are TGTGCCAGCAGCCGAGAAGACAGGTTCTCCACTGAAGCTTTCTTT.

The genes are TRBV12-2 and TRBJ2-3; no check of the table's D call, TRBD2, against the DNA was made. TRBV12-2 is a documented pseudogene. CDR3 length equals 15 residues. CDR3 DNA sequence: TGTGCAAGTCGCGGCTCTAGCGGGAGCACAGATACGCAGTATTTT. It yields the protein CASRGSSGSTDTQYF.

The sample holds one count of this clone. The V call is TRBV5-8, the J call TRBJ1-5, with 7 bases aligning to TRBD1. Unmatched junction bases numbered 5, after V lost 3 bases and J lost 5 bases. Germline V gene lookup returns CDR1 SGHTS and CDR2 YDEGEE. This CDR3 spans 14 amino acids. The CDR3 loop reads CASSSDRSYQPQHF. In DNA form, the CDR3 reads TGTGCCAGCAGCTCGGACAGGTCCTATCAGCCCCAGCATTTT.

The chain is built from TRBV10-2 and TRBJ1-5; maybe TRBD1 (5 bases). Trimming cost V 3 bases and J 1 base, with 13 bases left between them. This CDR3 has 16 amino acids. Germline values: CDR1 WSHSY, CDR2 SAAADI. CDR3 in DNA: TGCGCCAGCAGTGACCCAGGGAGTCCAAGCAATCAGCCCCAGCATTTT. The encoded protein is CASSDPGSPSNQPQHF.

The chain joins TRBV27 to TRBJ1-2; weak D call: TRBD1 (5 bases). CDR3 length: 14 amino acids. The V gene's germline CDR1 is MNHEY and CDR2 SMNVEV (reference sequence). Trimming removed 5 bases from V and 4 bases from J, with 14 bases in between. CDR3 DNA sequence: TGTGCCAGCAGTGGGGGTGGGTCTCGCTATGGCTACACCTTC. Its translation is CASSGGGSRYGYTF.

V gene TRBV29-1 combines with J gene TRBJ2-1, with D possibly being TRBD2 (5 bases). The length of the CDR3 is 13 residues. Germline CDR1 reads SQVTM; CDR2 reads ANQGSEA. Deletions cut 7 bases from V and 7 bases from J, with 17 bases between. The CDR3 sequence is CSDTGWKGNEQFF. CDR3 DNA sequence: TGCAGCGACACGGGATGGAAAGGAAATGAGCAGTTCTTC.

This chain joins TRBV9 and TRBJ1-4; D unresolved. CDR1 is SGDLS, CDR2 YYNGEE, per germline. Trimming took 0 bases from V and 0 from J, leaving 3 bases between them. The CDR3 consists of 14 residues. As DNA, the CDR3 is TGTGCCAGCAGCGTAGAAGCAACTAATGAAAAACTGTTTTTT. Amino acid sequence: CASSVEATNEKLFF.

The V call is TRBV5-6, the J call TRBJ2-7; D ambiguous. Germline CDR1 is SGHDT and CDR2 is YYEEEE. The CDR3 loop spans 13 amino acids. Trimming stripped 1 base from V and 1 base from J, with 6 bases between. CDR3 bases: TGTGCCAGCAGCTTGAGGAGTTCCTACGAGCAGTACTTC. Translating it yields CASSLRSSYEQYF.

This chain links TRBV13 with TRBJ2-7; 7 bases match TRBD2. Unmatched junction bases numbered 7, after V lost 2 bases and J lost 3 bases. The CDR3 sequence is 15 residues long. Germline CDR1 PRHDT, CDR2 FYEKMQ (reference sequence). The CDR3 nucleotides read TGTGCCAGCAGCTTACGCGGGAGAGGAGGCTACGAGCAGTACTTC. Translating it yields CASSLRGRGGYEQYF.

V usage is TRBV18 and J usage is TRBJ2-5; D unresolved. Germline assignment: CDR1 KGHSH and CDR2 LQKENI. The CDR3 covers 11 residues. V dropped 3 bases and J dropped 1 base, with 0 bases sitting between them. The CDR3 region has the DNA TGTGCCAGCTCACCCCAAGAGACCCAGTACTTC. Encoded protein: CASSPQETQYF.

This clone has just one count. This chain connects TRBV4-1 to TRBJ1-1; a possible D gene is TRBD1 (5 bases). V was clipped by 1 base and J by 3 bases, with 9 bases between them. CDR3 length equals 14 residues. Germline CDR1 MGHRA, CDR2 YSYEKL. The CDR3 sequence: CASSQGGRDTEAFF. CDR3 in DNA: TGCGCCAGCAGCCAAGGGGGCAGGGACACTGAAGCTTTCTTT.

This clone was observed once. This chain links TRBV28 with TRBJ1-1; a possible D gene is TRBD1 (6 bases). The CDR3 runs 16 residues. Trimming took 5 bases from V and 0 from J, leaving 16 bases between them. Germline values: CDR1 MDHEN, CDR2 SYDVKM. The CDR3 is CASSRSQGPMNTEAFF. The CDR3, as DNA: TGTGCCAGCAGTCGAAGCCAGGGGCCCATGAACACTGAAGCTTTCTTT.

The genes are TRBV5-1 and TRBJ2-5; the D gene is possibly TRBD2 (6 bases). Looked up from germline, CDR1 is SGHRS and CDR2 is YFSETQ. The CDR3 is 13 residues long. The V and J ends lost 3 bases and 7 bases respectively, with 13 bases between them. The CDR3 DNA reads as TGCGCCAGCAGCTCCCTGTTGGAGGGGACCCAGTACTTC. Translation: CASSSLLEGTQYF.

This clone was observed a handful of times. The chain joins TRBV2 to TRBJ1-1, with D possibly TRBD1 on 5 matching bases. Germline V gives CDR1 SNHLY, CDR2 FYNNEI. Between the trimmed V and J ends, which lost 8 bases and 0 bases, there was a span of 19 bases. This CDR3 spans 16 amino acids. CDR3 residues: CASGALWSGVNTEAFF. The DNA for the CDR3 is TGTGCCAGCGGGGCTCTGTGGTCGGGTGTGAACACTGAAGCTTTCTTT.

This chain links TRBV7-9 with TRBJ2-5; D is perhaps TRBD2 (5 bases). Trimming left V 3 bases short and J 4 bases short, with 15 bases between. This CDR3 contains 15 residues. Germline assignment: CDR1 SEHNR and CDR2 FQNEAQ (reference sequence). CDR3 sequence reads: CASSFGAVEGETQYF. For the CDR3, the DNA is TGTGCCAGCAGCTTTGGAGCGGTCGAAGGAGAGACCCAGTACTTC.

As DNA, the CDR3 is TGTGCCACGTCTAAGGGACTAGCGGTGGATGAGCAGTTCTTC. This gives the protein CATSKGLAVDEQFF. This chain joins TRBV7-3 and TRBJ2-1; 11 bases are shared with TRBD2. Unmatched junction bases numbered 10, after V lost 10 bases and J lost 8 bases. The CDR3 length is 14 residues. Germline CDR1 reads SGHTA; CDR2 reads FQGTGA.

CDR3 protein: CASSHPVGQGTYEQYF. DNA of the CDR3: TGCGCCAGCAGCCACCCCGTGGGACAGGGTACCTACGAGCAGTACTTC. V is TRBV4-1 and J is TRBJ2-7, with TRBD1 matching 9 bases. V lost 3 bases to trimming and J lost 2 bases; unmatched junction nucleotides: 8. Germline CDR1 is MGHRA and CDR2 is YSYEKL. This CDR3 has 16 amino acids.

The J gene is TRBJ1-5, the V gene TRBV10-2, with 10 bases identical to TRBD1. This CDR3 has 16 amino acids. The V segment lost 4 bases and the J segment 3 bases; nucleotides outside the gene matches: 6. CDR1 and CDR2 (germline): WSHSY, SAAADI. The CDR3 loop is CASSVQDRGVNQPQHF. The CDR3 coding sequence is TGCGCCAGCAGTGTACAGGACAGGGGGGTCAATCAGCCCCAGCATTTT.

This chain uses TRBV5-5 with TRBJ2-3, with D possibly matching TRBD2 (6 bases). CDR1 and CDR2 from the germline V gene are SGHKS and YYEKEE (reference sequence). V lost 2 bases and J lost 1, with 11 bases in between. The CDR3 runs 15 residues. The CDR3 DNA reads TGTGCCAGCAGCTTTAGGCCGGGGGGCACAGATACGCAGTATTTT. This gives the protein CASSFRPGGTDTQYF.

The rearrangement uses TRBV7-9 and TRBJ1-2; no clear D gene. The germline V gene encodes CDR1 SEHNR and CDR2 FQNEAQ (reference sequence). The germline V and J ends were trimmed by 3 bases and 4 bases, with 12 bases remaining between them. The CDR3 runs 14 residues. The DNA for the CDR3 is TGTGCCAGCAGCTTTCTGGACGGCGCCTATGGCTACACCTTC. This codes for CASSFLDGAYGYTF. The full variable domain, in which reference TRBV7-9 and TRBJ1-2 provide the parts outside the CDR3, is DTGVSQNPRHKITKRGQNVTFRCDPISEHNRLYWYRQTLGQGPEFLTYFQNEAQLEKSRLLSDRFSAERPKGSFSTLEIQRTEQGDSAMYLCASSFLDGAYGYTFGSGTRLTVV.